This T cell receptor beta chain was recorded in a study of blood T cells in healthy people across ages. Findings of the study overall: Long-lived and aged donors differed, with more naive CD4+ cells and higher diversity in the long-lived.

The CDR3 contains 14 residues. Germline V CDR1 and CDR2: SGHTA, FQGNSA. V was trimmed by 3 bases and J by 10 bases, leaving 13 bases between them. PCR was performed a second time for about 7 to 11 cycles using a sample-barcoded 5' primer and a J-beta primer mix. TCRdb itself ran the 5' RACE reads through MiXCR, one entry per CDR3 protein. The table lists approximately 900,000 distinct CDR3 sequences, 25% to 35% of them singletons. This clonotype was detected only a few times. Its antigen is unknown. In addition, the sample was reused for a study of T cells of mothers and their children. Per that paper: Persistent microchimeric T cell clones were not found at ~100 per million sensitivity.

Sequencing used blood. The chain uses TRBV7-2 and TRBJ1-6, with D hard to call. The TCR originated in a woman aged 40 to 49 in good health. The CDR3 region is CASSFGQKGSPLHF. Written as DNA, the CDR3 is TGTGCCAGCAGCTTCGGTCAGAAAGGGTCACCCCTCCACTTT.